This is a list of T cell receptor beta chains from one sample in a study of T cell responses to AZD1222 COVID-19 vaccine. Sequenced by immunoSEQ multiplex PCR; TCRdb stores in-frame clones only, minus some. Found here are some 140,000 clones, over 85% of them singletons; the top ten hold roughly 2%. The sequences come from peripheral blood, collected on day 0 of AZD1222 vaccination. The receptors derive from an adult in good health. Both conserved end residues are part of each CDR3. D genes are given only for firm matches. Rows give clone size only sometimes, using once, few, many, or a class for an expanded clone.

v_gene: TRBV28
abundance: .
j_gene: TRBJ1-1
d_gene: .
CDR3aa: CASRGVNTEAFF
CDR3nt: TGTGCCAGCAGGGGAGTGAACACTGAAGCTTTCTTT

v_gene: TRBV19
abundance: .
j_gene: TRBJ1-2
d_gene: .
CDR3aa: CATLRTGTNYGYTF
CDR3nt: TGTGCCACCCTCCGGACGGGGACTAACTATGGCTACACCTTC

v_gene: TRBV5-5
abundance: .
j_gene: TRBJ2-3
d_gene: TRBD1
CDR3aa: CASSLGPDRDWADTQYF
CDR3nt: TGTGCCAGCAGCTTGGGGCCGGACAGGGATTGGGCAGATACGCAGTATTTT

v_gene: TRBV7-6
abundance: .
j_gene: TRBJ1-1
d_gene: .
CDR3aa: CASGKGRNTEAFF
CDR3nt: TGTGCCTCTGGAAAGGGGAGGAACACTGAAGCTTTCTTT

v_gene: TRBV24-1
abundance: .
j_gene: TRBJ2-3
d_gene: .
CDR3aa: CATSDLVREPDTQYF
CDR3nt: TGTGCCACCAGTGATTTGGTCAGGGAACCAGATACGCAGTATTTT

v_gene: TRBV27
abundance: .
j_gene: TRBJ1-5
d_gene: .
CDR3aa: CASSLRDNNQPQHF
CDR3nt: TGTGCCAGCAGTTTGAGGGACAACAATCAGCCCCAGCATTTT

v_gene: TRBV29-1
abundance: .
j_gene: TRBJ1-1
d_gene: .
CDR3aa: CSVDIGNTEAFF
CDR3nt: TGCAGCGTTGATATCGGGAACACTGAAGCTTTCTTT

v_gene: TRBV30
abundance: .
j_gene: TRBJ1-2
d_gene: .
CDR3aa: CAWTPDSYRDYTF
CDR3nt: TGTGCCTGGACCCCGGACAGTTACCGTGACTACACCTTC

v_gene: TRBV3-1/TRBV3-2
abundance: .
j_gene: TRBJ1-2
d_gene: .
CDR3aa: CASSQALSGAGYTF
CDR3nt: TGTGCCAGCAGCCAAGCTTTGTCAGGCGCAGGCTACACCTTC

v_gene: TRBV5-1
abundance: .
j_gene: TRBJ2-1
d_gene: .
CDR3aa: CASSSGRTDNEQFF
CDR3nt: TGCGCCAGCAGCTCTGGACGGACAGACAATGAGCAGTTCTTC

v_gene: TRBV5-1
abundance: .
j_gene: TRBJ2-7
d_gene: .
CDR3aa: CASSLGQGAYEQYF
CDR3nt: TGCGCCAGCAGCTTGGGTCAGGGCGCGTACGAGCAGTACTTC

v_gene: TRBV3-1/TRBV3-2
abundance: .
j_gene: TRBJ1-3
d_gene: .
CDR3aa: CASSQAVGLTSSGNTIYF
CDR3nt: TGTGCCAGCAGCCAAGCGGTAGGCCTTACAAGCTCTGGAAACACCATATATTTT

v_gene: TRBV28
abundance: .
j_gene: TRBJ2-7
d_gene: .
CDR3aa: CASSLGISAFAYEQYF
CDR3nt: TGTGCCAGCAGTTTGGGGATATCGGCCTTCGCCTACGAGCAGTACTTC

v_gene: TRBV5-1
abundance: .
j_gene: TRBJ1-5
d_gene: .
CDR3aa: CASSLRLGSQPQHF
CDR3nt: TGCGCCAGCAGCTTGCGGTTGGGGAGTCAGCCCCAGCATTTT

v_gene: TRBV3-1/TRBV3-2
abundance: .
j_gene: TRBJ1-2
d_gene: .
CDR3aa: CASSQGLFGYTF
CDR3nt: TGTGCCAGCAGCCAAGGCTTATTCGGCTACACCTTC

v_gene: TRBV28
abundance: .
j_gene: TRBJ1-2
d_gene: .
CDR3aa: CASSPLSGVSNYGYTF
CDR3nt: TGTGCCAGCAGTCCCCTTTCGGGCGTTTCTAACTATGGCTACACCTTC

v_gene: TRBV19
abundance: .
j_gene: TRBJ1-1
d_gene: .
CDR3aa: CASFGGAEAFF
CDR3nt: TGTGCCAGTTTTGGAGGAGCTGAAGCTTTCTTT

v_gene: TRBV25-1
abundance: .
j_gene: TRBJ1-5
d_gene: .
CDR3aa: CASSWSNQPQHF
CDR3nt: TGTGCCAGCAGTTGGAGCAATCAGCCCCAGCATTTT

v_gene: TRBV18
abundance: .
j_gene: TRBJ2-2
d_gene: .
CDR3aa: CASSPGGLGTGELFF
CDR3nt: TGTGCCAGCTCCCCTGGGGGGCTCGGCACCGGGGAGCTGTTTTTT

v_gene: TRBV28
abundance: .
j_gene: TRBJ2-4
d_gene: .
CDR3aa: CASSHRWNRDIQYF
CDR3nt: TGTGCCAGCAGTCACAGGTGGAATAGAGACATTCAGTACTTC

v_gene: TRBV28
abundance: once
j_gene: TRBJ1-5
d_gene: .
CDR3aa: CASSLEGDHQPQHF
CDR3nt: TGTGCCAGCAGCCTGGAAGGGGACCATCAGCCCCAGCATTTT

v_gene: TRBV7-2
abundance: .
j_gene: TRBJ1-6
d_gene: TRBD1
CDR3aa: CASSLARTGTNSPLHF
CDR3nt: TGTGCCAGCAGCTTAGCAAGGACAGGGACTAATTCACCCCTCCACTTT